This T cell receptor (beta chain) was retrieved from a study of shared clonotypes between healthy human individuals. The naive CD8 population came from CD45RO-negative cells selected for CCR7, without terminally differentiated effector memory CD45RA+ cells. The CDR3 consists of 16 residues. Notes on this clone: What it binds is not known.

Study-wide findings and caveats: Sequencing depth was a factor that was expected to affect clonotype sharing among donors.

The DNA input per sorted-subset replicate PCR was about 180 ng, corresponding to some 30,000 T cell genomes. Method: immunoSEQ multiplex PCR; TCRdb's copy keeps in-frame clones and lacks some. The sample consists of around 2.1 million clones, approximately 94% of them appearing once. Sequencing used naive CD8+ T cells from PBMCs. The J gene is TRBJ1-3, the V gene TRBV21-1. TRBV21-1 represents a pseudogene. This TCR derives from a man aged 18 to 29 in good health. Some clones in this sample may be carry-over from other donors' samples. CDR3 sequence (DNA): TGTGCCAGCAGGGCCGGGCAGGTTCCCTCTGGAAACACCATATATTTT. Protein: CASRAGQVPSGNTIYF.